The text below deals with one TCR beta chain. Using immunoSEQ multiplex PCR, the repertoire was profiled, and TCRdb retains in-frame clones only, with some absent. The sample gives 130,000 or so clones, about nine tenths of which show up once; roughly 2.5% is in the top ten. This sample was included in a study of control samples from healthy donors and cancer patients. Trimming shortened V by 0 bases and J by 0 bases, and 12 bases separated the two germline ends. The CDR3 is 16 residues long. Germline V gene data show CDR1 as LNHNV and CDR2 as YYDKDF (reference sequence). This sequence originates from a man between 35 and 55 years old in good health. Input material: blood. The rearrangement uses TRBV15 and TRBJ2-7; D might be TRBD2 (5 bases). The CDR3 bases are TGTGCCACCAGCAGAGATGAGACTACGAGCTCCTACGAGCAGTACTTC. Its translation: CATSRDETTSSYEQYF. The entire variable domain, with the rest obtained from reference TRBV15 and TRBJ2-7, is as follows: DAMVIQNPRYQVTQFGKPVTLSCSQTLNHNVMYWYQQKSSQAPKLLFHYYDKDFNNEADTPDNFQSRRPNTSFCFLDIRSPGLGDTAMYLCATSRDETTSSYEQYFGPGTRLTVT.